Given below is one T cell receptor (beta chain) in context. This entry comes from a study of blood T cell repertoires in COVID-19. On the study more broadly: From the United States, Italy and Spain came samples of acute and convalescent COVID-19. T cells, B-cell-depleted T cells, or PBMCs provided the cDNA or gDNA that served as material.

Original processing notes: Quantification of nucleated cells was approximated via reference gene primer amplification. Data came from immunoSEQ multiplex PCR; TCRdb stores just in-frame clones and leaves some out. V and J calls and clone size follow that table, whereas D and trimming were derived from the DNA. The sample lists some 160,000 clones, over 80% occurring once. Trimming shortened V by 5 bases and J by 3 bases, and 10 bases separated the two germline ends. This CDR3 is 13 amino acids long. The chain uses TRBV12-3 or TRBV12-4 and TRBJ1-2; D is perhaps TRBD1 (5 bases). Sequenced input: peripheral blood. This TCR came from a man aged 70-80 years who had recovered from COVID-19. CDR3 sequence reads: CASSLRQHYGYTF. CDR3 coding DNA: TGTGCCAGCAGTCTCCGACAGCACTATGGCTACACCTTC.